These T cell receptor beta chains were read from a single sample in a study of cytomegalovirus exposure and HLA in healthy donors. Using immunoSEQ multiplex PCR, the repertoire was profiled, and TCRdb retains in-frame clones only, with some absent. The sample has 200,000 or so clones, roughly 87% seen once; the top ten hold 0.2% to 0.3%. The specimen sequenced was PBMCs. Receptors originate from a girl less than two years old in good health and CMV-seronegative. Each CDR3 is given with its conserved first and last residue. The order of the fields is clone size, J gene, D gene, V gene, CDR3 protein, CDR3 DNA. A D gene is named only where the DNA matches it firmly. The size of a clone is reported for some rows only, either as once, few or many, or as a class for expanded clones.

clone_size: NA
j_call: TRBJ1-3
d_call: TRBD1
v_call: TRBV4-2
cdr3_aa: CASSRGTGQGNTIYF
cdr3_nt: TGTGCCAGCAGCCGTGGGACAGGGCAGGGAAACACCATATATTTT

clone_size: NA
j_call: TRBJ1-1
d_call: NA
v_call: TRBV30
cdr3_aa: CAGNGGTEAFF
cdr3_nt: TGTGCCGGGAACGGGGGCACTGAAGCTTTCTTT

clone_size: NA
j_call: TRBJ1-3
d_call: NA
v_call: TRBV7-9
cdr3_aa: CSSSLQEDTIYF
cdr3_nt: TGTTCCAGCAGCTTACAAGAGGACACCATATATTTT

clone_size: few
j_call: TRBJ2-7
d_call: TRBD2
v_call: TRBV7-9
cdr3_aa: CASSLGGGFYEQYF
cdr3_nt: TGTGCCAGCAGCTTAGGCGGGGGTTTCTACGAGCAGTACTTC

clone_size: NA
j_call: TRBJ2-7
d_call: NA
v_call: TRBV27
cdr3_aa: CASKPGGSYEQYF
cdr3_nt: TGTGCCAGCAAGCCAGGGGGGTCCTACGAGCAGTACTTC

clone_size: NA
j_call: TRBJ2-3
d_call: TRBD2
v_call: TRBV19
cdr3_aa: CASSIFPGVAGTDTQYF
cdr3_nt: TGTGCCAGTAGTATTTTCCCCGGGGTAGCGGGTACGGATACGCAGTATTTT

clone_size: NA
j_call: TRBJ1-2
d_call: NA
v_call: TRBV4-1
cdr3_aa: CASSQDGPGRVNGYTF
cdr3_nt: TGCGCCAGCAGCCAAGATGGCCCAGGGAGGGTAAATGGCTACACCTTC

clone_size: NA
j_call: TRBJ2-1
d_call: TRBD2
v_call: TRBV27
cdr3_aa: CASSSSASGRGHEQFF
cdr3_nt: TGTGCCAGCAGTTCTTCAGCTAGCGGGAGGGGCCATGAGCAGTTCTTC

clone_size: NA
j_call: TRBJ1-1
d_call: TRBD1
v_call: TRBV27
cdr3_aa: CASSTKLDRGRISTEAFF
cdr3_nt: TGTGCCAGCAGTACTAAACTGGACAGGGGGAGGATCAGCACTGAAGCTTTCTTT

clone_size: few
j_call: TRBJ2-6
d_call: TRBD1
v_call: TRBV4-1
cdr3_aa: CASSHPGQGAGANVLTF
cdr3_nt: TGCGCCAGCAGCCACCCGGGACAGGGTGCCGGGGCCAACGTCCTGACTTTC

clone_size: NA
j_call: TRBJ1-4
d_call: TRBD1
v_call: TRBV9
cdr3_aa: CASSIRGESAEKLFF
cdr3_nt: TGTGCCAGCAGCATCAGGGGGGAATCAGCCGAAAAACTGTTTTTT

clone_size: NA
j_call: TRBJ1-2
d_call: NA
v_call: TRBV5-1
cdr3_aa: CASSLDVGSNGYTF
cdr3_nt: TGCGCCAGCAGCTTGGATGTGGGGAGCAATGGCTACACCTTC

clone_size: once
j_call: TRBJ1-5
d_call: TRBD1
v_call: TRBV15
cdr3_aa: CATSRNIGTASNQPQHF
cdr3_nt: TGTGCCACCAGCAGAAATATCGGGACAGCTAGCAATCAGCCCCAGCATTTT

clone_size: NA
j_call: TRBJ1-2
d_call: NA
v_call: TRBV30
cdr3_aa: CAWSSGSYGYTF
cdr3_nt: TGTGCCTGGAGTTCCGGGAGCTATGGCTACACCTTC

clone_size: NA
j_call: TRBJ2-1
d_call: NA
v_call: TRBV6-1
cdr3_aa: CASSEAPTSYNEQFF
cdr3_nt: TGTGCCAGCAGTGAAGCCCCGACTAGCTACAATGAGCAGTTCTTC

clone_size: NA
j_call: TRBJ2-1
d_call: NA
v_call: TRBV5-1
cdr3_aa: CASSLATARSYNEQFF
cdr3_nt: TGCGCCAGCAGCTTGGCCACAGCCCGCTCCTACAATGAGCAGTTCTTC

clone_size: NA
j_call: TRBJ2-5
d_call: NA
v_call: TRBV30
cdr3_aa: CAWSGIGADQETQYF
cdr3_nt: TGTGCCTGGAGTGGAATAGGGGCGGACCAAGAGACCCAGTACTTC

clone_size: NA
j_call: TRBJ1-3
d_call: NA
v_call: TRBV5-1
cdr3_aa: CASSLDPGTYGNTIYF
cdr3_nt: TGCGCCAGCAGCTTGGATCCCGGGACATATGGAAACACCATATATTTT

clone_size: NA
j_call: TRBJ2-3
d_call: NA
v_call: TRBV7-6
cdr3_aa: CASSLLGGTDTQYF
cdr3_nt: TGTGCCAGCAGCTTACTCGGGGGCACAGATACGCAGTATTTT

clone_size: NA
j_call: TRBJ2-7
d_call: TRBD1
v_call: TRBV5-4
cdr3_aa: CASSLASGTGTYF
cdr3_nt: TGTGCCAGCAGCTTGGCCTCGGGGACAGGCACGTACTTC

clone_size: few
j_call: TRBJ1-6
d_call: NA
v_call: TRBV7-2
cdr3_aa: CASSHPGYSPLHF
cdr3_nt: TGTGCCAGCTCCCACCCGGGTTACTCACCCCTCCACTTT

clone_size: NA
j_call: TRBJ2-7
d_call: NA
v_call: TRBV9
cdr3_aa: CASSAGRGSSYEQYF
cdr3_nt: TGTGCCAGCAGCGCAGGGAGGGGGAGCTCCTACGAGCAGTACTTC

clone_size: NA
j_call: TRBJ2-5
d_call: TRBD2
v_call: TRBV10-3
cdr3_aa: CAISEGGRSETQYF
cdr3_nt: TGTGCCATCAGTGAGGGCGGGAGGTCGGAGACCCAGTACTTC

clone_size: NA
j_call: TRBJ1-1
d_call: NA
v_call: TRBV27
cdr3_aa: CASSLVGGHLEAFF
cdr3_nt: TGTGCCAGCAGTTTGGTCGGCGGTCACCTTGAAGCTTTCTTT

clone_size: NA
j_call: TRBJ2-1
d_call: NA
v_call: TRBV19
cdr3_aa: CASSIGQGSYNEQFF
cdr3_nt: TGTGCCAGTAGTATCGGGCAGGGGTCCTACAATGAGCAGTTCTTC

clone_size: NA
j_call: TRBJ2-7
d_call: NA
v_call: TRBV7-9
cdr3_aa: CASSLGVEQYF
cdr3_nt: TGTGCCAGCAGCTTAGGAGTCGAGCAGTACTTC

clone_size: NA
j_call: TRBJ2-3
d_call: TRBD2
v_call: TRBV11-2
cdr3_aa: CASRSLRLAGEGLEYF
cdr3_nt: TGTGCCAGCAGAAGCCTTAGACTAGCGGGAGAAGGGTTGGAGTATTTT

clone_size: NA
j_call: TRBJ2-7
d_call: TRBD2
v_call: TRBV5-1
cdr3_aa: CASSFRTSAYEQYF
cdr3_nt: TGCGCCAGCAGCTTCCGGACTAGCGCCTACGAGCAGTACTTC

clone_size: NA
j_call: TRBJ2-7
d_call: NA
v_call: TRBV7-9
cdr3_aa: CASSQKGVRAYEQYF
cdr3_nt: TGTGCCAGCAGTCAAAAAGGGGTACGCGCCTACGAGCAGTACTTC

clone_size: NA
j_call: TRBJ1-1
d_call: NA
v_call: TRBV20-1
cdr3_aa: CASQENTEAFF
cdr3_nt: TGCGCAAGTCAGGAGAACACTGAAGCTTTCTTT

clone_size: NA
j_call: TRBJ2-2
d_call: NA
v_call: TRBV30
cdr3_aa: CAWTTLPGTGELFF
cdr3_nt: TGTGCCTGGACCACACTTCCGGGGACCGGGGAGCTGTTTTTT

clone_size: NA
j_call: TRBJ2-2
d_call: NA
v_call: TRBV5-8
cdr3_aa: CASSLILLRRNTGELFF
cdr3_nt: TGTGCCAGCAGCTTAATTTTGTTGAGGAGGAACACCGGGGAGCTGTTTTTT

clone_size: few
j_call: TRBJ2-5
d_call: NA
v_call: TRBV14
cdr3_aa: CASSQGLAQQETQYF
cdr3_nt: TGTGCCAGCAGCCAAGGGCTCGCACAACAAGAGACCCAGTACTTC

clone_size: once
j_call: TRBJ1-5
d_call: NA
v_call: TRBV5-6
cdr3_aa: CASSGEGERQPQHF
cdr3_nt: TGTGCCAGCAGCGGGGAAGGGGAACGTCAGCCCCAGCATTTT

clone_size: once
j_call: TRBJ2-1
d_call: NA
v_call: TRBV30
cdr3_aa: CAWSDLSSYNEQFF
cdr3_nt: TGTGCCTGGAGTGACCTGAGCTCCTACAATGAGCAGTTCTTC

clone_size: NA
j_call: TRBJ2-3
d_call: NA
v_call: TRBV11-3
cdr3_aa: CASSLEGRRTDTQYF
cdr3_nt: TGTGCCAGCAGCTTGGAGGGGCGCAGGACAGATACGCAGTATTTT

clone_size: NA
j_call: TRBJ2-1
d_call: NA
v_call: TRBV4-1
cdr3_aa: CASRRPGGTYNEQFF
cdr3_nt: TGCGCCAGCAGAAGACCAGGGGGGACCTACAATGAGCAGTTCTTC

clone_size: few
j_call: TRBJ2-7
d_call: TRBD1
v_call: TRBV18
cdr3_aa: CASSPDTDRTYEQYF
cdr3_nt: TGTGCCAGCTCACCAGACACGGACAGGACCTACGAGCAGTACTTC

clone_size: NA
j_call: TRBJ1-6
d_call: TRBD1
v_call: TRBV7-2
cdr3_aa: CASSLTGARGSYNSPLHF
cdr3_nt: TGTGCCAGCAGCTTGACAGGGGCGAGGGGATCCTATAATTCACCCCTCCACTTT

clone_size: NA
j_call: TRBJ1-1
d_call: NA
v_call: TRBV6-5
cdr3_aa: CASTFGGGNTEAFF
cdr3_nt: TGTGCCAGCACATTCGGGGGTGGGAACACTGAAGCTTTCTTT

clone_size: NA
j_call: TRBJ2-3
d_call: NA
v_call: TRBV9
cdr3_aa: CASSPSIYTDTQYF
cdr3_nt: TGTGCCAGCAGCCCCTCTATCTACACAGATACGCAGTATTTT

clone_size: NA
j_call: TRBJ1-1
d_call: TRBD1
v_call: TRBV4-3
cdr3_aa: CASSQNRDRVIGAFF
cdr3_nt: TGCGCCAGCAGCCAGAACCGGGACAGGGTTATCGGAGCTTTCTTT

clone_size: NA
j_call: TRBJ2-2
d_call: NA
v_call: TRBV18
cdr3_aa: CASSRLDLGELFF
cdr3_nt: TGTGCCAGCTCACGGTTAGATCTCGGGGAGCTGTTTTTT

clone_size: once
j_call: TRBJ1-1
d_call: NA
v_call: TRBV5-1
cdr3_aa: CASSLSQTANTEAFF
cdr3_nt: TGCGCCAGCAGCTTGTCCCAGACAGCTAACACTGAAGCTTTCTTT

clone_size: NA
j_call: TRBJ2-1
d_call: TRBD2
v_call: TRBV7-3
cdr3_aa: CASSFSGGPYNEQFF
cdr3_nt: TGTGCCAGCAGCTTTAGCGGGGGGCCCTACAATGAGCAGTTCTTC

clone_size: NA
j_call: TRBJ2-3
d_call: TRBD2
v_call: TRBV5-1
cdr3_aa: CASSLEVAGGRITDTQYF
cdr3_nt: TGCGCCAGCAGCTTGGAAGTAGCGGGGGGGCGGATCACAGATACGCAGTATTTT

clone_size: NA
j_call: TRBJ2-7
d_call: NA
v_call: TRBV6-5
cdr3_aa: CASSYTSLFYEQYF
cdr3_nt: TGTGCCAGCAGTTACACTAGCCTTTTTTACGAGCAGTACTTC

clone_size: NA
j_call: TRBJ2-7
d_call: TRBD2
v_call: TRBV4-1
cdr3_aa: CASSQEAGAPYEQYF
cdr3_nt: TGCGCCAGCAGCCAAGAAGCGGGGGCACCCTACGAGCAGTACTTC

clone_size: few
j_call: TRBJ2-7
d_call: NA
v_call: TRBV6-6
cdr3_aa: CATGFSYEQYF
cdr3_nt: TGTGCAACCGGGTTCTCCTACGAGCAGTACTTC

clone_size: NA
j_call: TRBJ2-5
d_call: NA
v_call: TRBV30
cdr3_aa: CAWSVEYQETQYF
cdr3_nt: TGTGCCTGGAGTGTAGAGTACCAAGAGACCCAGTACTTC

clone_size: NA
j_call: TRBJ1-1
d_call: NA
v_call: TRBV6-1
cdr3_aa: CASSVGGDTEAFF
cdr3_nt: TGTGCCAGCAGTGTAGGGGGAGATACTGAAGCTTTCTTT